Listed here are 12 T cell receptor beta chains from one sample, sequenced in a study of blood T cell repertoires in COVID-19. Libraries were prepared by immunoSEQ multiplex PCR; TCRdb keeps only in-frame clonotypes and omits some of them. The repertoire holds 150,000 to 200,000 clones, 80% seen once, with 4.5% to 7.5% in the top ten. The specimen sequenced was PBMCs or T cells enriched from blood (not recorded which). These receptors came from a man aged 40-49 years who had recovered from COVID-19.

The chain joins TRBV29-1 to TRBJ1-1; 10 bases are shared with TRBD1. The CDR3 is 14 residues long. The V and J ends lost 3 bases and 4 bases, in that order; junction bases with no gene match: 5. Germline lookup yields CDR1 SQVTM and CDR2 ANQGSEA. This CDR3 reads CSVDGQGDSTEAFF. CDR3 DNA: TGCAGCGTTGATGGACAGGGGGACTCCACTGAAGCTTTCTTT.

This chain joins TRBV6-5 and TRBJ1-2; D is uncertain. The CDR3 is 15 amino acids. V was shortened by 0 bases and J by 5 bases, with 13 bases between the two germline ends. The germline gives CDR1 MNHEY, CDR2 SVGAGI. The DNA of the CDR3 is TGTGCCAGCAGTTACTCGATGTCCCCTAGGTATGGCTACACCTTC. Residues: CASSYSMSPRYGYTF.

The chain has TRBV20-1 and TRBJ2-7; 8 nucleotides agree with TRBD2. This CDR3 has 13 amino acids. The trim removed 3 bases at V and 4 bases at J, leaving 5 bases unmatched. From germline, CDR1 is DFQATT and CDR2 SNEGSKA (reference sequence). The CDR3 is CSASGRGGYEQYF. CDR3 bases: TGCAGTGCTAGTGGGCGCGGGGGGTACGAGCAGTACTTC.

This clone was seen only once. This chain joins TRBV5-5 and TRBJ2-6; D is possibly TRBD1 (6 bases). In germline, CDR1 is SGHKS, CDR2 YYEKEE (reference sequence). V was pared by 4 bases and J by 2 bases, with 19 bases between. This CDR3 contains 18 residues. The CDR3 here is CASSPQVSGVTGANVLTF. CDR3 coding DNA: TGTGCCAGCAGCCCCCAGGTCTCAGGGGTGACTGGGGCCAACGTCCTGACTTTC.

This chain uses TRBV3-1 (or the pseudogene TRBV3-2) with TRBJ1-2; D remains ambiguous. Looked up from germline, CDR1 is LGHDT and CDR2 is YNNKEL (reference sequence). The CDR3 loop spans 13 amino acids. The ends were cut back, 0 bases at V and 4 bases at J, with 6 bases in the middle. CDR3 in amino acids: CASSQDTSYGYTF. The CDR3 DNA follows: TGTGCCAGCAGCCAAGACACCAGCTATGGCTACACCTTC.

This clone was detected only a few times. The chain has TRBV11-1 and TRBJ2-3; D may be TRBD1 (6 bases). The germline V gene encodes CDR1 SGHAT and CDR2 FQDESV (reference sequence). This CDR3 comprises 13 residues. The V end lost 6 bases, the J end lost 1 base, and 8 bases lay between the germline ends. CDR3 loop: CASSHRGTDTQYF. The CDR3, as DNA: TGTGCCAGCAGTCACAGGGGCACAGATACGCAGTATTTT.

The chain uses TRBV18 and TRBJ1-1; D perhaps matches TRBD1 (6 bases). CDR1 KGHSH and CDR2 LQKENI come from the germline V gene. V lost 3 bases, J lost 3 bases, and 29 bases lay in between. This CDR3 has 20 residues. CDR3 residues: CASSPTAVTGSRSLHTEAFF. In DNA, the CDR3 is TGTGCCAGCTCACCGACGGCCGTGACAGGCTCGAGAAGCTTGCACACTGAAGCTTTCTTT.

J is TRBJ2-1 and V is TRBV24-1; 10 bases are shared with TRBD1. Germline V gene data show CDR1 as KGHDR and CDR2 as SFDVKD. The V segment lost 3 bases and the J segment 2 bases; nucleotides outside the gene matches: 6. This CDR3 is built from 17 residues. This chain's CDR3 is CATSDAGTGEAYNEQFF. The CDR3 nucleotides are TGTGCCACCAGTGATGCCGGGACAGGGGAAGCCTACAATGAGCAGTTCTTC.

The V call is TRBV5-1, the J call TRBJ2-1; 10 bases align to TRBD2. The CDR3 is 17 residues long. The germline V gene encodes CDR1 SGHRS and CDR2 YFSETQ. The V segment lost 0 bases and the J segment 8 bases; nucleotides outside the gene matches: 11. DNA for the CDR3: TGCGCCAGCAGCTTGGCCCTAGCGGGGGTTCGGGGAGATGAGCAGTTCTTC. It encodes CASSLALAGVRGDEQFF. Looking up the rest from reference TRBV5-1 and TRBJ2-1 gives the full variable domain: KAGVTQTPRYLIKTRGQQVTLSCSPISGHRSVSWYQQTPGQGLQFLFEYFSETQRNKGNFPGRFSGRQFSNSRSEMNVSTLELGDSALYLCASSLALAGVRGDEQFFGPGTRLTVL.

J is TRBJ1-2 and V is TRBV11-2, with D perhaps matching TRBD1 (6 bases). V was cut by 4 bases and J by 7 bases, with 16 bases left in between. The CDR3 covers 14 residues. CDR1 is SGHAT, CDR2 FQNNGV, per germline. The CDR3 DNA reads TGTGCCAGCAGCTCTCGACAGGACGGGCTTGGCTACACCTTC. It is translated as CASSSRQDGLGYTF.

The V and J genes are TRBV19 and TRBJ2-1; D is undetermined. The V gene lost 5 bases and the J gene lost 0 bases, with 5 bases spanning the gap. Looked up from germline, CDR1 is LNHDA and CDR2 is SQIVND (reference sequence). This CDR3 region has 13 residues. CDR3 residues: CASSLASYNEQFF. The CDR3 DNA sequence: TGTGCCAGTAGTCTGGCCTCCTACAATGAGCAGTTCTTC.

The genes are TRBV15 and TRBJ1-1, with 12 bases fitting TRBD1. Germline V gives CDR1 LNHNV, CDR2 YYDKDF (reference sequence). V gave up 4 bases and J gave up 1 base; unmatched junction bases: 4. The CDR3 contains 16 residues. The CDR3 region is CATSKGQGAGNTEAFF. The CDR3 bases are TGTGCCACCAGCAAGGGACAGGGGGCCGGGAACACTGAAGCTTTCTTT.